This T cell receptor (beta chain) was found in a study of cytomegalovirus exposure and HLA in healthy donors. Study outcomes and limitations: Through in vitro validation, three CMV-associated chains were shown to be specific for CMV antigens.

Concerning this clone: Its cognate antigen is unknown.

Assay used: immunoSEQ multiplex PCR; TCRdb lists only in-frame clones, some missing. The sample consists of about 280,000 clones, roughly 90% of them appearing once. This receptor was taken from a woman aged 18 to 35 in good health and CMV-seronegative. Source material: PBMCs.

DNA of the CDR3: TGTGCCAGCAGGGAAGGGGGACCCTCCTACGAGCAGTACTTC. It translates to CASREGGPSYEQYF. The V gene is TRBV7-2, the J gene TRBJ2-7, with D perhaps TRBD1 (6 bases). The CDR3 runs 14 residues. With 6 bases removed from V and 0 bases from J, the gap between germline ends came to 12 bases. The germline V gene has CDR1 SGHTA and CDR2 FQGNSA. The full variable domain, rest sourced from reference TRBV7-2 and TRBJ2-7, is GAGVSQSPSNKVTEKGKDVELRCDPISGHTALYWYRQSLGQGLEFLIYFQGNSAPDKSGLPSDRFSAERTGGSVSTLTIQRTQQEDSAVYLCASREGGPSYEQYFGPGTRLTVT.